A single sample is the source of the 28 T cell receptor beta chains below, sequenced in a study of cytomegalovirus exposure and HLA in healthy donors. Profiled with immunoSEQ multiplex PCR; TCRdb holds only in-frame clones, not every one. The table records roughly 70,000 clones, around 94% of them present only once. Sequenced: PBMCs. The receptors come from a man between 18 and 29 years old in good health and CMV-seropositive.

This chain links TRBV2 with TRBJ2-5, with 7 bases identical to TRBD1. After removal of 7 bases from V and 2 bases from J, the junction contained 16 bases not matched to a gene. The CDR3 totals 17 residues. CDR1 is SNHLY, CDR2 FYNNEI, per germline. The CDR3 is CASNRPGVRGRQETQYF. CDR3 nucleotides: TGTGCCAGCAACCGACCCGGGGTGAGGGGGCGTCAAGAGACCCAGTACTTC.

CDR3 in DNA: TGTGCCAGCAAGGGGGGGGCTAGCGGGAGGGTGAATGAGCAGTTCTTC. It translates to CASKGGASGRVNEQFF. The V call is TRBV7-2, the J call TRBJ2-1, with 12 nucleotides matching TRBD2. J lost 7 bases, V lost 7 bases, and 11 bases had no gene match. This CDR3 is 16 amino acids long. Per the germline V gene, CDR1 is SGHTA and CDR2 is FQGNSA.

The chain links TRBV28 to TRBJ2-7; 11 positions agree with TRBD1. The CDR3 has 15 amino acids. J was trimmed by 2 bases and V by 6 bases; bases with no gene match: 6. CDR1 and CDR2 (germline): MDHEN, SYDVKM. CDR3 nucleotide sequence: TGTGCCAGCAGCGCTTTGGGACAGGGGGCCTACGAGCAGTACTTC. Protein product: CASSALGQGAYEQYF.

V is TRBV6-4 and J is TRBJ1-1; D gene ambiguous. Looked up from germline, CDR1 is MRHNA and CDR2 is SNTAGT. The CDR3 totals 14 residues. Trimming left V 1 base short and J 1 base short, with 7 bases between. The CDR3 nucleotides read TGTGCCAGCAGTGACTTCTCCCGGAACACTGAAGCTTTCTTT. Protein sequence: CASSDFSRNTEAFF.

As regards this clone: Relative to the germline gene, one junction end is altered; a read error may explain this. V and J are TRBV25-1 and TRBJ2-7; D is uncertain. This CDR3 spans 13 amino acids. The V gene's germline CDR1 is MGHDK and CDR2 SYGVNS. CDR3 residues: CASSEFNGGLPRF. Here the CDR3 DNA reads TGTGCCAGCAGTGAATTCAACGGCGGCCTTCCTCGGTTC.

The gene calls are TRBV7-8 and TRBJ2-2; D might be TRBD2 (5 bases). Germline V CDR1 and CDR2: SGHVS, FQNEAQ. This CDR3 comprises 13 residues. V was clipped by 3 bases and J by 7 bases, with 9 bases between them. CDR3 bases: TGTGCCAGCAGCTTTGTGGGGAGCGGGGAGCTGTTTTTT. It translates to CASSFVGSGELFF.

The CDR3 region has the DNA TGTGCCAGCAGCTTATCCCTAGGTGAGCAGTTCTTC. Amino acids: CASSLSLGEQFF. The chain couples TRBV11-1 to TRBJ2-1; D unclear. The length of the CDR3 is 12 residues. Germline V gives CDR1 SGHAT, CDR2 FQDESV (reference sequence). Deletions cut 2 bases from V and 9 bases from J, with 8 bases between. The full variable domain, in which reference TRBV11-1 and TRBJ2-1 provide the parts outside the CDR3, is EAEVAQSPRYKITEKSQAVAFWCDPISGHATLYWYRQILGQGPELLVQFQDESVVDDSQLPKDRFSAERLKGVDSTLKIQPAELGDSAMYLCASSLSLGEQFFGPGTRLTVL.

V usage is TRBV10-3 and J usage is TRBJ2-6, with 7 bases that match TRBD1. Unmatched junction bases numbered 8, after V lost 6 bases and J lost 0 bases. The germline V gene has CDR1 ENHRY and CDR2 SYGVKD. The CDR3 spans 17 residues. CDR3 in amino acids: CAIRGGREGSGANVLTF. CDR3 sequence (DNA): TGTGCCATCAGAGGGGGCAGGGAAGGCTCTGGGGCCAACGTCCTGACTTTC.

The CDR3: CSVWGAGELFF. CDR3 DNA sequence: TGCAGCGTTTGGGGGGCCGGGGAGCTGTTTTTT. The chain carries TRBV29-1 and TRBJ2-2, with D possibly matching TRBD2 (6 bases). The V end was cut by 5 bases, the J end by 6 bases, with 7 bases between. The CDR3 contains 11 residues. CDR1 is SQVTM, CDR2 ANQGSEA, per germline.

The chain links TRBV5-1 to TRBJ2-7; a weak D match, TRBD1 (6 bases). Per germline, CDR1 SGHRS and CDR2 YFSETQ. This CDR3 is built from 15 residues. V lost 7 bases to trimming and J lost 3 bases, with 20 bases between them. The CDR3: CASALLGTINYEQYF. CDR3 nucleotide sequence: TGCGCCAGCGCATTACTCGGGACAATCAACTACGAGCAGTACTTC.

V usage is TRBV6-1 and J usage is TRBJ1-1; D may be TRBD1 (6 bases). The CDR3 spans 13 residues. V lost 10 bases to trimming and J lost 1 base, with 13 bases between them. Germline V gene data show CDR1 as MNHNS and CDR2 as SASEGT. The DNA of the CDR3 is TGTGCCATCCAGGGGTGGGGGAACACTGAAGCTTTCTTT. This gives the protein CAIQGWGNTEAFF.

The chain is built from TRBV6-6 and TRBJ2-7; TRBD1 matches 7 bases. Germline-derived CDR1 and CDR2 are MNHNY and SVGAGI (reference sequence). V lost 8 bases to trimming and J lost 6 bases; unmatched junction nucleotides: 7. The CDR3 spans 12 residues. The CDR3 reads CASAQGGPEQYF. CDR3 nucleotide sequence: TGTGCCAGCGCCCAAGGGGGCCCCGAGCAGTACTTC.

This clone was found once. The chain employs TRBV5-1 and TRBJ1-1, with D unresolved. V lost 2 bases and J 1 base, leaving 12 bases between the germline ends. The length of the CDR3 is 15 residues. Germline lookup yields CDR1 SGHRS and CDR2 YFSETQ. DNA for the CDR3: TGCGCCAGCAGCTTCGGCGGCAGAACGAACACTGAAGCTTTCTTT. Residues: CASSFGGRTNTEAFF.

This chain joins TRBV10-3 and TRBJ2-7; 13 positions agree with TRBD2. The CDR3 extends over 20 amino acids. After removal of 2 bases from V and 0 bases from J, the junction contained 13 bases not matched to a gene. In germline, CDR1 is ENHRY, CDR2 SYGVKD. CDR3 bases: TGTGCCATCAGTGAGGCTCGACTAGCGGGAGGCGCCCCGTACTCCTACGAGCAGTACTTC. This translates into CAISEARLAGGAPYSYEQYF.

This chain links TRBV28 with TRBJ2-4; 7 bases map to TRBD1. This CDR3 has 15 amino acids. The V gene's germline CDR1 is MDHEN and CDR2 SYDVKM. Unmatched junction bases numbered 11, after V lost 6 bases and J lost 6 bases. The CDR3 here is CASSPPTGIGNIQYF. CDR3 in DNA: TGTGCCAGCAGCCCCCCGACAGGGATTGGAAACATTCAGTACTTC.

This clone was seen a single time. This chain uses TRBV5-1 with TRBJ2-5; 9 positions agree with TRBD2. V gave up 6 bases and J gave up 5 bases; unmatched junction bases: 14. The CDR3 is 16 amino acids. CDR1 SGHRS and CDR2 YFSETQ come from the germline V gene. The CDR3 reads CASTIQLAGAGETQYF. Written as DNA, the CDR3 is TGCGCCAGCACCATTCAACTAGCGGGCGCGGGGGAGACCCAGTACTTC.

V gene TRBV6-1 combines with J gene TRBJ1-1; 9 bases agree with TRBD1. CDR1 and CDR2 (germline): MNHNS, SASEGT. V was pared by 5 bases and J by 4 bases, with 2 bases of the junction left unmatched. The CDR3 is made up of 13 amino acids. The CDR3 here is CASSSDRGTEAFF. Here the CDR3 DNA reads TGTGCCAGCAGTTCGGACAGGGGCACTGAAGCTTTCTTT.

The chain recombines TRBV6-6 with TRBJ1-1; the match to TRBD1 covers 7 bases. This CDR3 comprises 13 residues. Germline CDR1 is MNHNY and CDR2 is SVGAGI (reference sequence). V lost 6 bases and J lost 1; bases outside the gene matches: 2. CDR3 DNA sequence: TGTGCCAGCAGCAGGGGGAGGAACACTGAAGCTTTCTTT. Encoded protein: CASSRGRNTEAFF.

V usage is TRBV5-1 and J usage is TRBJ2-1; a possible D gene is TRBD2 (6 bases). The CDR3 runs 16 residues. Germline CDR1 SGHRS, CDR2 YFSETQ. V was pared by 4 bases and J by 8 bases, with 22 bases between. The CDR3 nucleotides read TGCGCCAGCAGCCGGGGACTGAAGCCCCAAGGGTATGAGCAGTTCTTC. Protein: CASSRGLKPQGYEQFF. Using reference TRBV5-1 and TRBJ2-1 for the parts outside the CDR3, the full variable domain is KAGVTQTPRYLIKTRGQQVTLSCSPISGHRSVSWYQQTPGQGLQFLFEYFSETQRNKGNFPGRFSGRQFSNSRSEMNVSTLELGDSALYLCASSRGLKPQGYEQFFGPGTRLTVL.

The chain employs TRBV2 and TRBJ1-2; 10 nucleotides line up with TRBD1. This CDR3 has 16 residues. Germline assignment: CDR1 SNHLY and CDR2 FYNNEI. V shed 6 bases and J 7 bases; nucleotides not matched to a gene: 14. Written as DNA, the CDR3 is TGTGCCAGCAGCTATGCCGGGACAGGGGCGGTAGGTGGCTACACCTTC. Protein: CASSYAGTGAVGGYTF. Combining the CDR3 with reference TRBV2 and TRBJ1-2 gives the whole variable domain EPEVTQTPSHQVTQMGQEVILRCVPISNHLYFYWYRQILGQKVEFLVSFYNNEISEKSEIFDDQFSVERPDGSNFTLKIRSTKLEDSAMYFCASSYAGTGAVGGYTFGSGTRLTVV.

This clone was seen more than once but under ten times. This rearrangement joins TRBV19 to TRBJ1-4, with D possibly TRBD1 on 5 matching bases. The CDR3 loop spans 13 amino acids. The germline CDR1 and CDR2 sequences are LNHDA and SQIVND (reference sequence). Trimming took 6 bases from V and 4 from J, leaving 9 bases between them. The DNA of the CDR3 is TGTGCCAGTAGCCAGACAGTTAATGAAAAACTGTTTTTT. Amino acids: CASSQTVNEKLFF.

The rearrangement uses TRBV6-1 and TRBJ2-1; maybe TRBD1 (6 bases). Germline V CDR1 and CDR2: MNHNS, SASEGT. The CDR3 contains 13 residues. The V end was cut by 7 bases, the J end by 7 bases, with 14 bases between. The CDR3 DNA is TGTGCCAGCATTCTCGAAAGGGGGAATGAGCAGTTCTTC. As protein: CASILERGNEQFF.

The chain carries TRBV11-2 and TRBJ2-7, with TRBD1 identical over 10 bases. Trimming cost V 0 bases and J 2 bases; bases outside gene matches: 7. Germline V CDR1 and CDR2: SGHAT, FQNNGV. The CDR3 has 17 residues. For the CDR3, the DNA is TGTGCCAGCAGCTTAGATTCGGGGGACAGGGGAGCCTACGAGCAGTACTTC. Translated, it gives CASSLDSGDRGAYEQYF. Full variable domain (rest looked up from reference TRBV11-2 and TRBJ2-7): EAGVAQSPRYKIIEKRQSVAFWCNPISGHATLYWYQQILGQGPKLLIQFQNNGVVDDSQLPKDRFSAERLKGVDSTLKIQPAKLEDSAVYLCASSLDSGDRGAYEQYFGPGTRLTVT.

The chain has TRBV29-1 and TRBJ2-1; tentative D call: TRBD1 (7 bases). The CDR3 is 13 residues long. Looked up from germline, CDR1 is SQVTM and CDR2 is ANQGSEA. The germline V and J ends were trimmed by 7 bases and 7 bases, with 17 bases remaining between them. CDR3 DNA sequence: TGCAGCGCCCCTGAGGGGGCGGGAAATGAGCAGTTCTTC. Translation gives CSAPEGAGNEQFF.

The chain uses TRBV9 and TRBJ2-3, with 9 bases aligning to TRBD1. Germline V gene data show CDR1 as SGDLS and CDR2 as YYNGEE. J gave up 4 bases and V 3 bases, and 6 bases lay outside the gene matches. This CDR3 has 15 amino acids. The CDR3 bases are TGTGCCAGCAGCGCCGGACAGGGGAGATCAGATACGCAGTATTTT. Protein sequence: CASSAGQGRSDTQYF.

This clone was seen only a few times. The chain couples TRBV6-4 to TRBJ2-7; TRBD2 matches 14 bases. CDR3 length: 15 residues. V was clipped by 6 bases and J by 7 bases; unmatched bases: 8. Germline assignment: CDR1 MRHNA and CDR2 SNTAGT. CDR3 sequence reads: CASRKTSGRAWEQYF. The CDR3, as DNA: TGTGCCAGCAGGAAGACTAGCGGGAGGGCTTGGGAGCAGTACTTC.

The chain recombines TRBV19 with TRBJ2-1; 7 bases align to TRBD2. Germline lookup yields CDR1 LNHDA and CDR2 SQIVND (reference sequence). The CDR3 totals 15 residues. Trimming took 9 bases from V and 5 from J; bases not matched to a gene: 13. Written as DNA, the CDR3 is TGTGCCAGCCAGGGCCCGGGACTACCAGACAATGAGCAGTTCTTC. This gives the protein CASQGPGLPDNEQFF. Using reference TRBV19 and TRBJ2-1 for the parts outside the CDR3, the full variable domain is DGGITQSPKYLFRKEGQNVTLSCEQNLNHDAMYWYRQDPGQGLRLIYYSQIVNDFQKGDIAEGYSVSREKKESFPLTVTSAQKNPTAFYLCASQGPGLPDNEQFFGPGTRLTVL.

V usage is TRBV11-2 and J usage is TRBJ2-1; no clear D. Trimming stripped 5 bases from V and 7 bases from J, with 18 bases between. CDR3 length: 15 residues. Germline V gene sequence: CDR1 SGHAT, CDR2 FQNNGV. CDR3 bases: TGTGCCAGCAGCCCCGGCGGCTCTTGGCCGAATGAGCAGTTCTTC. Protein sequence: CASSPGGSWPNEQFF.